The clone carrying this TCR beta chain is medium-sized. Its antigen is unknown. Germline CDR1 reads SQVTM; CDR2 reads ANQGSEA. CDR3 size: 16 residues. V lost 3 bases to trimming and J lost 6 bases; unmatched junction nucleotides: 13. The data derive from a study of early T cells in non-severe SARS-CoV-2 infection. Across the study: Chains from this unsorted whole-blood bulk RNA could not be paired. Overall study results and limits: Matching results from VDJdb favored anti-spike CD8 responses, leaving private and CD4 specificities undetected.

Molecules of cDNA were individually given unique molecular identifiers that were attached to them. TCRdb itself ran the 5' RACE reads through MiXCR, one entry per CDR3 protein. The sample has 25,000 to 35,000 distinct CDR3 sequences, roughly 2.8% seen once. Material for sequencing was whole blood. This chain joins TRBV29-1 and TRBJ2-2, with 7 bases lining up with TRBD1. This receptor was obtained from an adult who was a healthcare worker with PCR-confirmed SARS-CoV-2 infection or an uninfected control (not recorded which). The CDR3 here is CSVDGSGGSRAGELFF. The CDR3 nucleotides are TGCAGCGTTGACGGCTCAGGGGGAAGTAGGGCCGGGGAGCTGTTTTTT.